This TCR beta chain emerged from a study of blood T cell repertoires in COVID-19. Study details: The samples span acute and convalescent COVID-19 from the United States, Italy and Spain. PBMCs, B-cell-depleted T cells, or T cells were the source of the cDNA or gDNA that made up the material.

How the authors handled the data: The authors estimated nucleated cell counts from reference gene primer amplification. Sequencing used immunoSEQ multiplex PCR; TCRdb keeps in-frame clones, though not all of them. V and J calls and clone size come straight from that table; D and trimming were deduced from the DNA. In the table there are approximately 170,000 clones, 70% to 90% of which are singletons. Trimming at V came to 1 base and at J to 1 base, leaving 2 bases not matched to a gene. Per germline, CDR1 MNHNS and CDR2 SASEGT. The CDR3 covers 15 residues. Sequences were obtained from peripheral blood. The chain is built from TRBV6-1 and TRBJ2-3, with TRBD1 matching 7 bases. This TCR derives from a woman aged 60 to 75 with COVID-19, enrolled during active disease. CDR3 amino acids: CASSEVTGGTDTQYF. CDR3 DNA sequence: TGTGCCAGCAGTGAAGTAACAGGGGGCACAGATACGCAGTATTTT.